The 25 T cell receptor beta chains presented below share a single source sample, sequenced in a study of early T cells in non-severe SARS-CoV-2 infection. MiXCR, applied by TCRdb to the 5' RACE reads, yields one record per CDR3 protein. The sample has 50,000 to 65,000 distinct CDR3 sequences; around an eighth are singletons. The sequenced material came from whole blood. These receptors were collected from an adult who was a healthcare worker with PCR-confirmed SARS-CoV-2 infection or an uninfected control (not recorded which).

The V gene is TRBV7-9, the J gene TRBJ1-4, with no clear D. CDR1 and CDR2 (germline): SEHNR, FQNEAQ (reference sequence). The CDR3 covers 14 residues. The ends were cut back, 5 bases at V and 0 bases at J, with 7 bases in the middle. CDR3 coding DNA: TGTGCCAGCAGCAAGACTGCAACTAATGAAAAACTGTTTTTT. Translated: CASSKTATNEKLFF. The full variable domain, its missing parts supplied by reference TRBV7-9 and TRBJ1-4, is DTGVSQNPRHKITKRGQNVTFRCDPISEHNRLYWYRQTLGQGPEFLTYFQNEAQLEKSRLLSDRFSAERPKGSFSTLEIQRTEQGDSAMYLCASSKTATNEKLFFGSGTQLSVL.

This clonotype was recorded many times. This chain links TRBV18 with TRBJ2-5; 10 bases match TRBD1. V was pared by 3 bases and J by 0 bases, with 7 bases of the junction left unmatched. The CDR3 loop spans 17 amino acids. CDR1 is KGHSH and CDR2 is LQKENI in the germline V gene. CDR3 nucleotides: TGTGCCAGCTCACCGCCGTCGGGACAGGGGAACCAAGAGACCCAGTACTTC. Protein sequence: CASSPPSGQGNQETQYF.

This clonotype turned up a few times. The chain combines TRBV11-2 with TRBJ2-5; D is unclear. The germline V gene encodes CDR1 SGHAT and CDR2 FQNNGV. Trimming pared 7 bases from V and 2 bases from J, leaving 17 bases between. This CDR3 is 15 amino acids long. The chain's CDR3 is CASTLGIEPQETQYF. The DNA of the CDR3 is TGTGCCAGCACCCTGGGCATCGAACCACAAGAGACCCAGTACTTC.

This clonotype was counted ten times or more. The CDR3 region has the DNA TGTGCCAGCAGGGCCAGTGGGGGGATCATTATGAACACTGAAGCTTTCTTT. It specifies CASRASGGIIMNTEAFF. This chain joins TRBV7-8 and TRBJ1-1; perhaps TRBD1 as D (5 bases). CDR3 length: 17 residues. CDR1 SGHVS and CDR2 FQNEAQ come from the germline V gene. With 6 bases removed from V and 0 bases from J, the gap between germline ends came to 20 bases.

This clonotype came up a few times. CDR3: CASGFQPSEPEAFF. In DNA, the CDR3 is TGTGCTAGTGGTTTCCAACCCTCGGAACCTGAAGCTTTCTTT. The chain recombines TRBV12-5 with TRBJ1-1; unclear D gene. Germline V gene sequence: CDR1 LGHNT, CDR2 FRNRAP. Trimming removed 3 bases at V and 6 bases at J, with 14 bases between. This CDR3 has 14 residues.

The chain combines TRBV19 with TRBJ2-1, with D possibly TRBD2 on 5 matching bases. The CDR3 has 15 amino acids. Germline lookup yields CDR1 LNHDA and CDR2 SQIVND (reference sequence). Trimming removed 2 bases at V and 5 bases at J, with 13 bases between. The CDR3 protein is CASSIRDLRDNEQFF. CDR3 nucleotides: TGTGCCAGTAGTATACGAGACTTGCGGGACAATGAGCAGTTCTTC.

This clonotype was detected many times. V usage is TRBV7-8 and J usage is TRBJ2-5, with 10 bases identical to TRBD1. The CDR3 is 16 residues long. Per the germline V gene, CDR1 is SGHVS and CDR2 is FQNEAQ. V dropped 4 bases and J dropped 5; count of bases not matched to a gene: 10. CDR3 DNA: TGTGCCAGCAGCTCTCGACAGGGGGCGCGTTGGGAGACCCAGTACTTC. Translation: CASSSRQGARWETQYF.

The chain carries TRBV12-3 or TRBV12-4 and TRBJ2-7; D call uncertain. The CDR3 runs 13 residues. V was cut by 3 bases and J by 4 bases, with 10 bases left in between. In nucleotides, the CDR3 is TGTGCCAGCAGTTTGTTTGGCCATTACGAGCAGTACTTC. Translation: CASSLFGHYEQYF.

The CDR3 DNA reads as TGCAGTGCTAACCCTACGGAGGGTGGGGAGACCCAGTACTTC. The encoded protein is CSANPTEGGETQYF. J is TRBJ2-5 and V is TRBV20-1, with D perhaps TRBD2 (6 bases). The CDR3 covers 14 residues. From germline, CDR1 is DFQATT and CDR2 SNEGSKA (reference sequence). The V and J ends lost 4 bases and 5 bases respectively, with 17 bases between them.

This clonotype has more than one count but fewer than ten. V gene TRBV12-3 or TRBV12-4 combines with J gene TRBJ1-2; D uncertain. V shed 8 bases and J shed 5 bases, with 18 bases lying between them. This CDR3 region has 14 residues. In nucleotides, the CDR3 is TGTGCCAGCCGATTAGCCAGTTTTGGATATGGCTACACCTTC. It encodes CASRLASFGYGYTF.

This clonotype was observed many times. The chain uses TRBV5-1 and TRBJ1-1; D is perhaps TRBD1 (5 bases). V was shortened by 5 bases and J by 6 bases, with 14 bases between the two germline ends. The CDR3 covers 13 residues. Germline CDR1 SGHRS, CDR2 YFSETQ. The CDR3 DNA sequence: TGCGCCAGCAGGGGCAGGGTCCAGTCTGAAGCTTTCTTT. Amino acids: CASRGRVQSEAFF. Filled out from reference TRBV5-1 and TRBJ1-1, the complete variable domain reads KAGVTQTPRYLIKTRGQQVTLSCSPISGHRSVSWYQQTPGQGLQFLFEYFSETQRNKGNFPGRFSGRQFSNSRSEMNVSTLELGDSALYLCASRGRVQSEAFFGQGTRLTVV.

The V and J genes are TRBV7-2 and TRBJ1-2, with D unresolved. This CDR3 spans 13 amino acids. CDR1 and CDR2 (germline): SGHTA, FQGNSA. Trimming shortened V by 5 bases and J by 4 bases, and 11 bases separated the two germline ends. This chain's CDR3 is CASSVHQSYGYTF. For the CDR3, the DNA is TGTGCCAGCAGCGTCCACCAGAGCTATGGCTACACCTTC. Drawing the rest from reference TRBV7-2 and TRBJ1-2, the complete variable domain is GAGVSQSPSNKVTEKGKDVELRCDPISGHTALYWYRQSLGQGLEFLIYFQGNSAPDKSGLPSDRFSAERTGGSVSTLTIQRTQQEDSAVYLCASSVHQSYGYTFGSGTRLTVV.

This clonotype was observed a handful of times. This chain connects TRBV10-3 to TRBJ1-2; D is ambiguous. The CDR3 extends over 14 amino acids. V was pared by 2 bases and J by 3 bases, with 10 bases between. The germline CDR1 and CDR2 sequences are ENHRY and SYGVKD. The CDR3 DNA sequence: TGTGCCATCAGTGAGGATCCCTCGCACTATGGCTACACCTTC. This encodes CAISEDPSHYGYTF.

This clonotype was counted many times. The CDR3 spells CASSLGASGNTIYF. CDR3 nucleotide sequence: TGCGCCAGCAGCTTGGGCGCCTCTGGAAACACCATATATTTT. This chain links TRBV5-1 with TRBJ1-3; no reliable D call. The germline gives CDR1 SGHRS, CDR2 YFSETQ. This CDR3 has 14 residues. Trimming removed 0 bases at V and 0 bases at J, with 4 bases between.

J is TRBJ1-5 and V is TRBV7-6; D ambiguous. Trimming removed 3 bases from V and 6 bases from J, with 9 bases in between. The CDR3 is made up of 13 amino acids. CDR1 SGHVS and CDR2 FNYEAQ come from the germline V gene. The CDR3 DNA sequence: TGTGCCAGCAGCTTGGGGATCGGTCAGCCCCAGCATTTT. It encodes CASSLGIGQPQHF.

Only a few counts were recorded for this clonotype. The genes are TRBV21-1 and TRBJ2-5; the D call of TRBD1 is as the table states it, not checked on the DNA. TRBV21-1 constitutes a pseudogene. This CDR3 comprises 15 residues. CDR3 sequence reads: CASSPESTGRETQYF. In nucleotides, the CDR3 is TGTGCCAGCAGCCCGGAGAGTACGGGAAGGGAGACCCAGTACTTC.

In its sample, this clonotype was seen many times. The V gene is TRBV7-9, the J gene TRBJ2-1; TRBD2 matches at 7 bases. Trimming removed 1 base from V and 6 bases from J; junction bases left unmatched: 12. The CDR3 spans 17 residues. The germline V gene has CDR1 SEHNR and CDR2 FQNEAQ (reference sequence). The CDR3 region is CASSLGVRTRDSNEQFF. CDR3 bases: TGTGCCAGCAGCTTAGGGGTCCGGACTAGAGACTCCAATGAGCAGTTCTTC.

V and J are TRBV11-2 and TRBJ2-4; possibly TRBD2 for D (6 bases). The V end was cut by 5 bases, the J end by 6 bases, with 17 bases between. The length of the CDR3 is 15 residues. Germline V gene lookup returns CDR1 SGHAT and CDR2 FQNNGV. In DNA, the CDR3 is TGTGCCAGCAGCCCCCCCGGACTATCGGGAAACATTCAGTACTTC. Protein sequence: CASSPPGLSGNIQYF. The complete variable domain, with remaining parts taken from reference TRBV11-2 and TRBJ2-4, reads EAGVAQSPRYKIIEKRQSVAFWCNPISGHATLYWYQQILGQGPKLLIQFQNNGVVDDSQLPKDRFSAERLKGVDSTLKIQPAKLEDSAVYLCASSPPGLSGNIQYFGAGTRLSVL.

This clonotype was observed a handful of times. The chain has TRBV12-3 or TRBV12-4 and TRBJ1-1; D may be TRBD1 (5 bases). V was shortened by 2 bases and J by 10 bases, with 11 bases between the two germline ends. The CDR3 contains 12 residues. CDR3 sequence (DNA): TGTGCCAGCAGTTTAAGCGTGGGGGGAGCTTTCTTT. As protein: CASSLSVGGAFF.

V is TRBV20-1 and J is TRBJ2-5; 11 bases are a match to TRBD2. J lost 0 bases, V lost 3 bases, and 9 bases had no gene match. Per the germline V gene, CDR1 is DFQATT and CDR2 is SNEGSKA (reference sequence). CDR3 length equals 17 residues. The CDR3 reads CSARSASGGPNQETQYF. The DNA of the CDR3 is TGCAGTGCTAGGTCGGCTAGCGGGGGGCCTAACCAAGAGACCCAGTACTTC.

This clonotype was seen a few times. The rearrangement uses TRBV9 and TRBJ2-5; tentatively, D is TRBD2 (6 bases). Germline assignment: CDR1 SGDLS and CDR2 YYNGEE. V lost 0 bases and J 1 base, leaving 10 bases between the germline ends. The CDR3 is 15 amino acids. For the CDR3, the DNA is TGTGCCAGCAGCGTAGTAGGAGGGGCCCAAGAGACCCAGTACTTC. This gives the protein CASSVVGGAQETQYF.

This clonotype appeared a few times. The chain couples TRBV12-3 or TRBV12-4 to TRBJ2-7; 7 bases are a match to TRBD2. The CDR3 length is 14 residues. The ends lost 6 bases at V and 5 bases at J; junction bases unmatched: 10. The CDR3: CASRSRGKVHEQYF. In DNA, the CDR3 is TGTGCCAGCAGGTCGCGGGGGAAGGTCCACGAGCAGTACTTC.

This clonotype has at least ten counts. The J gene is TRBJ1-5, the V gene TRBV18, with D maybe TRBD1 (5 bases). Trimming cost V 0 bases and J 7 bases, with 10 bases left between them. Germline V gene sequence: CDR1 KGHSH, CDR2 LQKENI. The CDR3 is 14 residues long. The DNA of the CDR3 is TGTGCCAGCTCACCACCGGGGGGGACCCAGCCCCAGCATTTT. Translated, it gives CASSPPGGTQPQHF.

This clonotype has only a few counts. The chain carries TRBV30 and TRBJ1-5, with D possibly being TRBD1 (5 bases). Trimming took off 2 bases at V and 0 bases at J, with 14 bases between the two ends. This CDR3 contains 16 residues. Looked up from germline, CDR1 is GTSNPN and CDR2 is SVGIG (reference sequence). Here the CDR3 reads CAWSTGPNYSNQPQHF. The CDR3, as DNA: TGTGCCTGGAGTACAGGACCGAACTATAGCAATCAGCCCCAGCATTTT.

The sample holds a few counts of this clonotype. This sequence joins TRBV19 and TRBJ1-5; 7 bases fit TRBD1. There are 15 residues in the CDR3. V was clipped by 7 bases and J by 0 bases; unmatched bases: 6. Germline V gene sequence: CDR1 LNHDA, CDR2 SQIVND (reference sequence). The DNA for the CDR3 is TGTGCCAGTAATACCGGGACAGCTAGCAATCAGCCCCAGCATTTT. The encoded protein is CASNTGTASNQPQHF.